The 14 T cell receptor beta chains reported below all come from one sample, sequenced in a study of PD-1 blockade in classical Hodgkin lymphoma. Each and every patient relapsed after autologous stem cell transplantation, and patients got differing brentuximab vedotin exposure. Profiled with immunoSEQ multiplex PCR; TCRdb holds only in-frame clones, not every one. Among around 66,000 clones listed, 71% were seen once. The material was peripheral blood mononuclear cells (PBMCs), obtained before the second cycle of nivolumab. Receptors were obtained from a human donor with classical Hodgkin lymphoma.

The V gene is TRBV11-2, the J gene TRBJ2-3; D call uncertain. The CDR3 is 14 amino acids. V was cut by 4 bases and J by 6 bases, with 14 bases left in between. Germline V gives CDR1 SGHAT, CDR2 FQNNGV. This chain's CDR3 is CASSYQPEADTQYF. CDR3 nucleotides: TGTGCCAGCAGCTACCAGCCCGAAGCGGATACGCAGTATTTT.

This chain connects TRBV5-8 to TRBJ1-1; D may be TRBD1 (6 bases). Trimming removed 5 bases from V and 1 base from J, with 15 bases in between. This CDR3 comprises 15 residues. Germline-derived CDR1 and CDR2 are SGHTS and YDEGEE. CDR3 protein: CASSQGGRPNTEAFF. The CDR3 DNA follows: TGTGCCAGCAGTCAAGGGGGGCGACCGAACACTGAAGCTTTCTTT. Based on the CDR3 plus reference TRBV5-8 and TRBJ1-1, the full variable domain is EAGVTQSPTHLIKTRGQQATLRCSPISGHTSVYWYQQALGLGLQFLLWYDEGEERNRGNFPPRFSGRQFPNYSSELNVNALELEDSALYLCASSQGGRPNTEAFFGQGTRLTVV.

The V call is TRBV19, the J call TRBJ1-1; D is unresolved. V was trimmed by 4 bases and J by 4 bases, leaving 7 bases between them. CDR1 is LNHDA, CDR2 SQIVND, per germline (reference sequence). The CDR3 has 12 residues. CDR3 protein: CASSTGSTEAFF. The DNA for the CDR3 is TGTGCCAGTAGTACAGGTTCCACTGAAGCTTTCTTT.

This clone appeared a few times. The chain uses TRBV2 and TRBJ2-6; D remains ambiguous. Trimming took 6 bases from V and 4 from J, leaving 16 bases between them. The CDR3 is 16 amino acids. The germline V gene encodes CDR1 SNHLY and CDR2 FYNNEI. CDR3 coding DNA: TGTGCCAGCAGCCTCACCGAGACGGCCGGGGCCAACGTCCTGACTTTC. Amino acid sequence: CASSLTETAGANVLTF.

The chain recombines TRBV11-2 with TRBJ1-3; D gene unclear. CDR3 length equals 14 residues. Germline CDR1 is SGHAT and CDR2 is FQNNGV. Trimming left V 5 bases short and J 4 bases short, with 12 bases between. The CDR3 region is CASSQYGPGNTIYF. For the CDR3, the DNA is TGTGCCAGCAGCCAGTACGGCCCGGGAAACACCATATATTTT.

The J gene is TRBJ2-7, the V gene TRBV5-5; 12 bases are shared with TRBD2. V was pared by 0 bases and J by 4 bases, with 5 bases of the junction left unmatched. Looked up from germline, CDR1 is SGHKS and CDR2 is YYEKEE (reference sequence). The CDR3 is 16 residues long. The CDR3 coding sequence is TGTGCCAGCAGCTTGGAACTAGCGGGAGGTCTTTACGAGCAGTACTTC. Its protein is CASSLELAGGLYEQYF.

The rearrangement links TRBV6-5 to TRBJ1-1; 7 bases map to TRBD1. This CDR3 region has 14 residues. Germline CDR1 is MNHEY and CDR2 is SVGAGI. The V segment lost 5 bases and the J segment 0 bases; nucleotides outside the gene matches: 3. The CDR3 bases are TGTGCCAGCAGTATGACAGGGATGAACACTGAAGCTTTCTTT. It is translated as CASSMTGMNTEAFF.

The V and J genes are TRBV7-3 and TRBJ2-3, with a possible D match to TRBD2 (6 bases). The length of the CDR3 is 18 residues. Trimming took 3 bases from V and 0 from J, leaving 19 bases between them. Germline CDR1 reads SGHTA; CDR2 reads FQGTGA. The DNA of the CDR3 is TGTGCCAGCAGCTTCCAATCTGGGACGGGAGCTAGCACAGATACGCAGTATTTT. Translating it yields CASSFQSGTGASTDTQYF.

The V and J genes are TRBV19 and TRBJ2-7; 8 bases match TRBD1. The CDR3 totals 14 residues. J gave up 6 bases and V 4 bases, and 8 bases lay outside the gene matches. CDR1 is LNHDA, CDR2 SQIVND, per germline (reference sequence). The CDR3, as DNA: TGTGCCAGTAGTACCCAGGGGGCGCGAGTCGAGCAGTACTTC. It translates to CASSTQGARVEQYF.

The table lists this clone with a count of one. V and J are TRBV7-8 and TRBJ2-7; TRBD2 is a possible D gene (5 bases). The CDR3 has 14 residues. Trimming took 1 base from V and 3 from J, leaving 10 bases between them. Germline CDR1 is SGHVS and CDR2 is FQNEAQ. The CDR3 DNA reads as TGTGCCAGCAGCTTAGTCGGAGGTTTCTACGAGCAGTACTTC. Translation gives CASSLVGGFYEQYF. Full variable domain (remainder filled in from reference TRBV7-8 and TRBJ2-7): GAGVSQSPRYKVAKRGQDVALRCDPISGHVSLFWYQQALGQGPEFLTYFQNEAQLDKSGLPSDRFFAERPEGSVSTLKIQRTQQEDSAVYLCASSLVGGFYEQYFGPGTRLTVT.

The chain is built from TRBV19 and TRBJ2-1, with 10 bases lining up with TRBD2. The V segment lost 1 base and the J segment 8 bases; nucleotides outside the gene matches: 11. Germline V gives CDR1 LNHDA, CDR2 SQIVND (reference sequence). This CDR3 is built from 17 residues. The CDR3 sequence is CASSIGTRLAGAYEQFF. In DNA form, the CDR3 reads TGTGCCAGTAGTATAGGGACCCGACTAGCGGGTGCGTATGAGCAGTTCTTC.

The V gene is TRBV7-9, the J gene TRBJ2-7, with D possibly TRBD2 on 6 matching bases. The CDR3 runs to 14 residues. Deletions cut 5 bases from V and 5 bases from J, with 16 bases between. Germline V gene sequence: CDR1 SEHNR, CDR2 FQNEAQ (reference sequence). The CDR3 reads CASSPRSGSHEQYF. The CDR3 nucleotides are TGTGCCAGCAGCCCTAGAAGCGGGTCCCACGAGCAGTACTTC.

The genes are TRBV9 and TRBJ1-4; 7 nucleotides line up with TRBD1. CDR1 and CDR2 from the germline V gene are SGDLS and YYNGEE. J was trimmed by 8 bases and V by 3 bases; bases with no gene match: 13. The CDR3 loop spans 16 amino acids. The CDR3 DNA is TGTGCCAGCAGCGAGGGGGCGGTCAGGGCAGAGGAAAAACTGTTTTTT. Its protein is CASSEGAVRAEEKLFF.

The sample holds one count of this clone. This chain links TRBV5-1 with TRBJ2-1; D is uncertain. The CDR3 sequence is 14 residues long. V was shortened by 0 bases and J by 4 bases, with 8 bases between the two germline ends. The germline V gene has CDR1 SGHRS and CDR2 YFSETQ. The CDR3: CASSLASQYNEQFF. CDR3 coding DNA: TGCGCCAGCAGCTTGGCCAGCCAGTACAATGAGCAGTTCTTC.